This entry describes one T cell receptor (beta chain). Its antigen is unknown. The CDR3 runs 15 residues. With 7 bases removed from V and 4 bases from J, the gap between germline ends came to 14 bases. Germline loops: CDR1 SNHLY, CDR2 FYNNEI. This sample is part of a study of cytomegalovirus exposure and HLA in healthy donors. Study-level information: It was reported in a later analysis that the roughly 120 validation repertoires used the same platform as the approximately 650 first-cohort repertoires.

The data were produced by immunoSEQ multiplex PCR, yet TCRdb's version contains in-frame clones alone and is incomplete. The table lists 190,000 or so clones, around 82% of them singletons, with 2.5% to 3.5% in the top ten. Findings and caveats of the study: Cytomegalovirus-associated status was assigned to about 150 TCR beta chains. The finding came from a later analysis; first-cohort TCR clusters tended to co-occur in the roughly 110 validation repertoires. Cytomegalovirus status was reportedly diagnosed by the classifier with high sensitivity and specificity.

V gene TRBV2 combines with J gene TRBJ2-6; a weak D match, TRBD2 (5 bases). The sample taken for sequencing was PBMCs. The sequence came from a woman aged 18-29 years in good health and CMV-seropositive. The DNA of the CDR3 is TGTGCCAGCACGGGCCGGACGGGAGGGGCCAACGTCCTGACTTTC. It encodes CASTGRTGGANVLTF.